A selection of T cell receptor beta chains follows, all from one sample in a study of cytomegalovirus exposure and HLA in healthy donors. Assay: immunoSEQ multiplex PCR; the TCRdb copy retains only in-frame clones and omits some. The sample yields about 200,000 clones, less than 80% seen once. Sequenced material: PBMCs. Receptors were obtained from a woman aged 25 to 39 in good health and CMV-seropositive. Both conserved end residues are part of each CDR3. Each record gives: V gene, J gene, CDR3 length, CDR3 protein.

TRBV6-5,TRBJ2-3,15,CASSVSGGTGNTQYF
TRBV7-2,TRBJ1-2,16,CASSWGQGGLNYGYTF
TRBV7-6,TRBJ1-1,15,CASSSPDRGSGEAFF
TRBV25-1,TRBJ1-4,16,CAKARGAKATNEKLFF
TRBV25-1,TRBJ1-6,13,CASSELEGSPLHF
TRBV7-9,TRBJ2-7,14,CASSSGTGAYEQYF
TRBV11-3,TRBJ2-7,15,CASSLALDRSYEQYF
TRBV27,TRBJ2-3,15,CASRPFVGESDTQYF
TRBV5-4,TRBJ2-1,12,CASSRTWGEEFF
TRBV27,TRBJ2-7,13,CASSLQGTYEQYF
TRBV23-1,TRBJ1-1,15,CASSQSTQLNTEAFF
TRBV5-1,TRBJ1-4,17,CASSPSVGGLTNEKLFF
TRBV7-9,TRBJ2-6,14,CASSFAAGANVLTF
TRBV14,TRBJ2-1,13,CASSRDRVNEQFF
TRBV7-6,TRBJ1-2,13,CASSLIVGDGYTF
TRBV6-1,TRBJ1-2,15,CASSEGGQTGYGYTF
TRBV9,TRBJ2-1,15,CASSVAPSGYNEQFF
TRBV9,TRBJ2-3,20,CASSVDSAGGPVSGTDTQYF
TRBV11-2,TRBJ1-2,15,CASSLGGGDRYGYTF
TRBV27,TRBJ2-7,16,CASSLSGLAGSYEQYF
TRBV4-1,TRBJ2-2,18,CASSQDGPNRGLVGELFF
TRBV2,TRBJ2-5,13,CASIGGRQETQYF
TRBV5-1,TRBJ2-3,14,CASSLGQDTDTQYF
TRBV27,TRBJ1-4,13,CASSYQGPEKLFF
TRBV4-2,TRBJ2-2,19,CASSQKPLAGARNTGELFF
TRBV11-2,TRBJ1-5,15,CASSLDMGGGQPQHF
TRBV5-1,TRBJ2-1,14,CASSTSGGYNEQFF
TRBV5-8,TRBJ1-2,13,CATESRGYYGYTF
TRBV10-3,TRBJ1-6,15,CAISGTGTASSPLHF
TRBV4-1,TRBJ1-4,16,CASSQVPHTGNEKLFF
TRBV11-2,TRBJ2-3,17,CASSLRRGPQGADTQYF